The present T cell receptor beta chain was sequenced within a study of blood T cell repertoires in COVID-19. Study as a whole: Both acute and convalescent COVID-19 samples were obtained from the United States, Italy and Spain. T cells, B-cell-depleted T cells, or PBMCs provided the cDNA or gDNA that served as material.

Germline V gene data show CDR1 as MNHEY and CDR2 as SVGAGI. The CDR3 runs to 15 residues. Trimming removed 0 bases from V and 0 bases from J, with 7 bases in between. In the authors' workflow: Quantification of nucleated cells was approximated via reference gene primer amplification. Assay: immunoSEQ multiplex PCR; the TCRdb copy retains only in-frame clones and omits some. V and J calls and clone size are copied from that table; D and trimming were computed from the DNA. The table includes roughly 280,000 clones, less than 90% detected once. The J gene is TRBJ2-3, the V gene TRBV6-5; D uncertain. The clonotype comes from a man between 25 and 39 years old with active or convalescent COVID-19. The sample was peripheral blood. The CDR3 sequence is CASSYSGKSTDTQYF. CDR3 coding DNA: TGTGCCAGCAGTTACTCGGGCAAGAGCACAGATACGCAGTATTTT.